The 11 T cell receptor beta chains listed next were all sequenced from one sample in a study of beta chain features in type 1 diabetes. All of the isolated RNA was reverse transcribed, so expressed TCRB transcripts were sequenced. Using immunoSEQ multiplex PCR, the repertoire was profiled, and TCRdb retains in-frame clones only, with some absent. The sample lists roughly 330,000 clones, 9.5% to 12% occurring once. The sequencing input was naive CD4+ T cells from blood. These receptors were taken from a woman in her 30s in good health.

There are a few counts of this clone. The chain joins TRBV7-3 to TRBJ2-3; D gene ambiguous. Per the germline V gene, CDR1 is SGHTA and CDR2 is FQGTGA. CDR3 size: 13 residues. Trimming cost V 4 bases and J 6 bases, with 11 bases left between them. The CDR3 loop reads CASSSRGVDTQYF. DNA of the CDR3: TGTGCCAGCAGCTCCCGCGGTGTGGATACGCAGTATTTT.

This clone was counted only a few times. The chain is built from TRBV5-1 and TRBJ2-3; D call uncertain. Per germline, CDR1 SGHRS and CDR2 YFSETQ. Trimming removed 4 bases from V and 2 bases from J, with 8 bases in between. The length of the CDR3 is 13 residues. The CDR3 region is CASSGIATDTQYF. As DNA, the CDR3 is TGCGCCAGCAGCGGAATAGCCACAGATACGCAGTATTTT.

This clone was detected only a few times. This sequence joins TRBV9 and TRBJ2-3, with 10 bases matching TRBD2. In germline, CDR1 is SGDLS, CDR2 YYNGEE. V trimming: 3 bases; J trimming: 2 bases; junction bases outside the gene matches: 3. This CDR3 contains 15 residues. The CDR3 sequence: CASSASGSPTDTQYF. CDR3 nucleotides: TGTGCCAGCAGCGCTAGCGGGAGCCCCACAGATACGCAGTATTTT.

This clone was counted a few times. Compared with germline, one end of the junction differs, possibly owing to a read error. V and J are TRBV30 and TRBJ2-7; 10 bases match TRBD1. Germline V lookup: CDR1 GTSNPN, CDR2 SVGIG (reference sequence). This CDR3 contains 13 residues. In DNA form, the CDR3 reads TGTACCTGGATGGGACAGGGGAACTACGAGCAGTACTTC. Translated: CTWMGQGNYEQYF.

V usage is TRBV7-2 and J usage is TRBJ2-3, with 10 bases fitting TRBD1. The CDR3 is made up of 16 amino acids. Looked up from germline, CDR1 is SGHTA and CDR2 is FQGNSA. The V segment lost 1 base and the J segment 5 bases; nucleotides outside the gene matches: 6. CDR3 nucleotides: TGTGCCAGCAGCTTAGACGGGACAGGGGTAGGAGATACGCAGTATTTT. Translated, it gives CASSLDGTGVGDTQYF.

This chain joins TRBV7-2 and TRBJ2-7, with 8 bases that match TRBD1. Looked up from germline, CDR1 is SGHTA and CDR2 is FQGNSA. The CDR3 runs to 16 residues. V gave up 5 bases and J gave up 1 base; unmatched junction bases: 10. The CDR3 protein is CASSGLGTGSSYEQYF. The CDR3 DNA reads as TGTGCCAGCAGCGGACTTGGGACAGGTAGTTCCTACGAGCAGTACTTC.

This clone was observed a few times. The chain recombines TRBV7-8 with TRBJ2-1; TRBD2 matches at 9 bases. Germline CDR1 is SGHVS and CDR2 is FQNEAQ. This CDR3 contains 15 residues. V dropped 3 bases and J dropped 7; count of bases not matched to a gene: 7. The CDR3 reads CASSFSGSHGNEQFF. CDR3 in DNA: TGTGCCAGCAGCTTTAGCGGGAGTCACGGTAATGAGCAGTTCTTC.

Only a few counts were recorded for this clone. The chain couples TRBV28 to TRBJ2-7; D remains unclear. Germline V gene sequence: CDR1 MDHEN, CDR2 SYDVKM. The CDR3 covers 16 residues. Trimming left V 2 bases short and J 2 bases short, with 16 bases between. CDR3 nucleotides: TGTGCCAGCAGTTTAGGTTCAGGCCTTATAGCCTACGAGCAGTACTTC. It yields the protein CASSLGSGLIAYEQYF.

This clone was picked up a small number of times. The V and J genes are TRBV6-4 and TRBJ2-2; 11 bases align to TRBD1. Trimming cost V 8 bases and J 3 bases; bases outside gene matches: 2. The CDR3 sequence is 14 residues long. Germline V CDR1 and CDR2: MRHNA, SNTAGT. The CDR3 spells CASRGQGDTGELFF. The CDR3 nucleotides read TGTGCCAGCCGGGGACAGGGGGACACCGGGGAGCTGTTTTTT.

In this sample, this clone turned up a few times. The CDR3 coding sequence is TGTGCCAGCAGCCCCCGGAGGGGAACGAATCGAGATACGCAGTATTTT. Protein product: CASSPRRGTNRDTQYF. The chain employs TRBV11-1 and TRBJ2-3; D possibly corresponds to TRBD2 (6 bases). This CDR3 is built from 16 residues. Germline V CDR1 and CDR2: SGHAT, FQDESV (reference sequence). Trimming removed 5 bases from V and 5 bases from J, with 20 bases in between. The variable domain in full, with the rest retrieved from reference TRBV11-1 and TRBJ2-3, is EAEVAQSPRYKITEKSQAVAFWCDPISGHATLYWYRQILGQGPELLVQFQDESVVDDSQLPKDRFSAERLKGVDSTLKIQPAELGDSAMYLCASSPRRGTNRDTQYFGPGTRLTVL.

Only a few counts were recorded for this clone. The chain links TRBV27 to TRBJ1-3; tentative D call: TRBD1 (5 bases). Trimming took 4 bases from V and 2 from J, leaving 9 bases between them. In germline, CDR1 is MNHEY, CDR2 SMNVEV (reference sequence). This CDR3 has 14 residues. The CDR3 reads CASSSTVTGNTIYF. In DNA form, the CDR3 reads TGTGCCAGCAGTTCGACAGTCACTGGAAACACCATATATTTT.